What follows are 26 T cell receptor beta chains derived from one specimen sequenced in a study of shared clonotypes between healthy human individuals. This table comes from immunoSEQ multiplex PCR, and its TCRdb copy is limited to in-frame clones, with some not included. The table includes roughly 2.4 million clones, almost 96% detected once. Source material: naive CD4+ T cells sorted from blood. Subset reported: CD45RA+ positively selected. These receptors were taken from a man in his late teens or twenties in good health.

V and J are TRBV11-2 and TRBJ2-3; 8 bases are shared with TRBD2. Germline V gene sequence: CDR1 SGHAT, CDR2 FQNNGV. Trimming at V came to 6 bases and at J to 5 bases, leaving 10 bases not matched to a gene. CDR3 length equals 15 residues. The CDR3 nucleotides are TGTGCCAGCAGGCTAGGGCTAGCGGGTGTAGATACGCAGTATTTT. It is translated as CASRLGLAGVDTQYF.

V gene TRBV25-1 combines with J gene TRBJ2-7, with TRBD1 matching 10 bases. With 2 bases clipped from V and 4 bases from J, the junction kept 5 bases outside the gene matches. Germline values: CDR1 MGHDK, CDR2 SYGVNS. The CDR3 sequence is 15 residues long. The CDR3 sequence is CASSEPGTGVYEQYF. The CDR3 nucleotides are TGTGCCAGCAGTGAACCTGGGACAGGGGTGTACGAGCAGTACTTC.

This clone is a singleton in its sample. The chain employs TRBV5-5 and TRBJ2-7; D is unclear. This CDR3 comprises 15 residues. Trimming removed 0 bases at V and 5 bases at J, with 15 bases between. Germline CDR1 and CDR2: SGHKS and YYEKEE (reference sequence). CDR3 protein: CASSLVPVIKDEQYF. In DNA form, the CDR3 reads TGTGCCAGCAGCTTGGTCCCGGTGATTAAGGACGAGCAGTACTTC.

The chain combines TRBV10-3 with TRBJ1-3; 7 bases match TRBD1. There are 15 residues in the CDR3. Germline trimming cut 6 bases from V and 1 base from J; bases unmatched to any gene: 6. The germline CDR1 and CDR2 sequences are ENHRY and SYGVKD. The CDR3 DNA reads TGTGCCATCAGCCGAGGGACAGATTCTGGAAACACCATATATTTT. This encodes CAISRGTDSGNTIYF.

The chain has TRBV11-2 and TRBJ2-3, with D possibly being TRBD2 (6 bases). V was pared by 3 bases and J by 4 bases, with 14 bases between. The CDR3 contains 15 residues. Germline assignment: CDR1 SGHAT and CDR2 FQNNGV. The CDR3 DNA follows: TGTGCCAGCAGCTTGGGGCTCGGGGGAGCAGATACGCAGTATTTT. This codes for CASSLGLGGADTQYF. Filled out from reference TRBV11-2 and TRBJ2-3, the complete variable domain reads EAGVAQSPRYKIIEKRQSVAFWCNPISGHATLYWYQQILGQGPKLLIQFQNNGVVDDSQLPKDRFSAERLKGVDSTLKIQPAKLEDSAVYLCASSLGLGGADTQYFGPGTRLTVL.

The V call is TRBV5-1, the J call TRBJ2-1; 14 positions agree with TRBD2. CDR3 size: 16 residues. With V trimmed by 3 bases and J by 7 bases, 6 bases remained unmatched. Germline CDR1 and CDR2: SGHRS and YFSETQ. CDR3 region: CASSSGTSGSRNEQFF. Here the CDR3 DNA reads TGCGCCAGCAGCTCTGGGACTAGCGGGAGTAGAAATGAGCAGTTCTTC.

This clone was observed once. The CDR3, as DNA: TGTGCCAGCAGCACCGGACCGAACTATAATTCACCCCTCCACTTT. Amino acid sequence: CASSTGPNYNSPLHF. This chain uses TRBV5-4 with TRBJ1-6; D ambiguous. Germline assignment: CDR1 SGHNT and CDR2 YYREEE (reference sequence). Trimming left V 4 bases short and J 3 bases short, with 11 bases between. The CDR3 has 15 residues.

J is TRBJ1-5 and V is TRBV19; maybe TRBD1 (6 bases). The CDR3 contains 17 residues. Trimming cost V 0 bases and J 1 base, with 13 bases left between them. In germline, CDR1 is LNHDA, CDR2 SQIVND (reference sequence). CDR3 nucleotide sequence: TGTGCCAGTAGTATAGAAGGCAGTGGACAGAGCAATCAGCCCCAGCATTTT. It is translated as CASSIEGSGQSNQPQHF.

The sample holds one count of this clone. The chain couples TRBV7-9 to TRBJ1-1, with D tentatively TRBD1 (5 bases). The CDR3 loop spans 18 amino acids. Germline CDR1 SEHNR, CDR2 FQNEAQ (reference sequence). Between the trimmed V and J ends, which lost 1 base and 0 bases, there was a span of 18 bases. Written as DNA, the CDR3 is TGTGCCAGCAGCTTAGGGTGGGGGGTAACGGACATGAACACTGAAGCTTTCTTT. Its protein is CASSLGWGVTDMNTEAFF.

The chain uses TRBV6-1 and TRBJ1-1; TRBD1 agrees at 7 bases. In germline, CDR1 is MNHNS, CDR2 SASEGT. The trim removed 4 bases at V and 0 bases at J, leaving 5 bases unmatched. This CDR3 has 15 amino acids. CDR3 amino acids: CASSVGQVMNTEAFF. DNA for the CDR3: TGTGCCAGCAGTGTTGGACAGGTCATGAACACTGAAGCTTTCTTT.

This chain connects TRBV13 to TRBJ2-5; 8 nucleotides agree with TRBD2. The CDR3 covers 19 residues. Trimming at V came to 3 bases and at J to 1 base, leaving 16 bases not matched to a gene. Looked up from germline, CDR1 is PRHDT and CDR2 is FYEKMQ (reference sequence). CDR3 nucleotides: TGTGCCAGCAGCTTTTCGGTGGAGGGCCACCGGGGGGGCCAAGAGACCCAGTACTTC. Translated, it gives CASSFSVEGHRGGQETQYF.

V and J are TRBV16 and TRBJ2-6; D not resolved. The CDR3 spans 12 residues. V lost 4 bases and J 15 bases, leaving 13 bases between the germline ends. From germline, CDR1 is KGHSY and CDR2 FQNENV. The CDR3 nucleotides are TGTGCCAGCAGCCCCGGGTCGGCCGCCCTGACTTTC. It yields the protein CASSPGSAALTF.

This chain uses TRBV2 with TRBJ1-2, with D possibly being TRBD1 (6 bases). In germline, CDR1 is SNHLY, CDR2 FYNNEI. Trimming shortened V by 2 bases and J by 8 bases, and 18 bases separated the two germline ends. CDR3 length equals 15 residues. CDR3 DNA: TGTGCCAGCAGTGAAACGGGGGGCCCTGTGAGAGGCTACACCTTC. Amino acids: CASSETGGPVRGYTF.

This clone was seen only a few times. This chain connects TRBV10-2 to TRBJ1-5; no clear D gene. The V gene lost 0 bases and the J gene lost 7 bases, with 4 bases spanning the gap. Germline CDR1 WSHSY, CDR2 SAAADI. This CDR3 has 12 amino acids. This chain's CDR3 is CASSESRQPQHF. The CDR3 nucleotides read TGCGCCAGCAGTGAGTCTCGGCAGCCCCAGCATTTT.

The rearrangement joins TRBV7-9 to TRBJ2-7; D call uncertain. Between the trimmed V and J ends, which lost 5 bases and 4 bases, there was a span of 12 bases. The CDR3 runs to 13 residues. CDR1 SEHNR and CDR2 FQNEAQ come from the germline V gene (reference sequence). DNA of the CDR3: TGTGCCAGCAGCCGAACGAAAGATTACGAGCAGTACTTC. It codes for CASSRTKDYEQYF.

The chain joins TRBV30 to TRBJ1-5; a weak D match, TRBD1 (6 bases). The length of the CDR3 is 15 residues. V shed 1 base and J shed 5 bases, with 15 bases lying between them. CDR1 is GTSNPN and CDR2 is SVGIG in the germline V gene (reference sequence). The CDR3 loop reads CAWSGIEGGHQPQHF. CDR3 in DNA: TGTGCCTGGAGTGGGATTGAGGGGGGCCATCAGCCCCAGCATTTT. Full variable domain (missing parts from reference TRBV30 and TRBJ1-5): SQTIHQWPATLVQPVGSPLSLECTVEGTSNPNLYWYRQAAGRGLQLLFYSVGIGQISSEVPQNLSASRPQDRQFILSSKKLLLSDSGFYLCAWSGIEGGHQPQHFGDGTRLSIL.

The CDR3 DNA reads TGTGCCAGCAGCTTTTACAGTACCCCGAGGGGGAACACTGAAGCTTTCTTT. Protein sequence: CASSFYSTPRGNTEAFF. The chain uses TRBV5-8 and TRBJ1-1, with D perhaps TRBD1 (5 bases). Deletions cut 2 bases from V and 1 base from J, with 18 bases between. Germline assignment: CDR1 SGHTS and CDR2 YDEGEE. The CDR3 has 17 amino acids.

The chain joins TRBV6-5 to TRBJ1-5; tentatively, D is TRBD1 (5 bases). The CDR3 spans 15 residues. Trimming left V 7 bases short and J 7 bases short, with 20 bases between. Germline-derived CDR1 and CDR2 are MNHEY and SVGAGI. The CDR3, as DNA: TGTGCCAGCAACCCCTCGGGCAGGGAAAGGCAGCCCCAGCATTTT. This sequence encodes CASNPSGRERQPQHF.

This rearrangement joins TRBV5-4 to TRBJ1-1, with 12 bases matching TRBD1. Germline CDR1 SGHNT, CDR2 YYREEE (reference sequence). The junction had 12 bases not matched to a gene; V was cut back by 4 bases and J by 2 bases. The CDR3 extends over 18 amino acids. This CDR3 is CASSRSSGTGGANTEAFF. DNA for the CDR3: TGTGCCAGCAGCCGATCAAGCGGGACAGGGGGCGCAAACACTGAAGCTTTCTTT.

The V gene is TRBV10-3, the J gene TRBJ1-2; unclear D gene. Germline CDR1 reads ENHRY; CDR2 reads SYGVKD. Trimming took 10 bases from V and 1 from J, leaving 10 bases between them. CDR3 size: 12 residues. The CDR3 sequence is CASQRDNYGYTF. CDR3 sequence (DNA): TGTGCCAGCCAGCGGGATAACTATGGCTACACCTTC.

CDR3 nucleotides: TGTGCCAGCAGTAATGGACAGGGTAGCAATCAGCCCCAGCATTTT. It encodes CASSNGQGSNQPQHF. The chain recombines TRBV6-5 with TRBJ1-5; 8 bases agree with TRBD1. The length of the CDR3 is 15 residues. The V gene end was trimmed by 5 bases and the J gene end by 0 bases; junction bases not matched to a gene: 3. The germline V gene has CDR1 MNHEY and CDR2 SVGAGI.

Notes on this clone: The sample carries other DNA sequences with the same CDR3. The chain employs TRBV19 and TRBJ2-2, with 9 positions matching TRBD1. The CDR3 has 14 amino acids. CDR1 and CDR2 from the germline V gene are LNHDA and SQIVND (reference sequence). J was trimmed by 5 bases and V by 5 bases; bases with no gene match: 3. CDR3 protein: CASSPGQGTGELFF. The CDR3 coding sequence is TGTGCCAGTAGTCCGGGACAGGGAACCGGGGAGCTGTTTTTT.

The chain has TRBV9 and TRBJ2-3, with TRBD1 matching 11 bases. Germline-derived CDR1 and CDR2 are SGDLS and YYNGEE. Trimming at V came to 4 bases and at J to 5 bases, leaving 6 bases not matched to a gene. There are 15 residues in the CDR3. CDR3 nucleotide sequence: TGTGCCAGCAGCATTCACGGGACAGGGGGAGATACGCAGTATTTT. Protein sequence: CASSIHGTGGDTQYF.

The chain combines TRBV30 with TRBJ1-5, with D maybe TRBD1 (6 bases). V lost 0 bases to trimming and J lost 7 bases, with 13 bases between them. Germline-derived CDR1 and CDR2 are GTSNPN and SVGIG (reference sequence). The CDR3 covers 14 residues. The CDR3 DNA sequence: TGTGCCTGGAGTGTACAGGGCCCGGGACAGCCCCAGCATTTT. Translating gives CAWSVQGPGQPQHF.

In DNA form, the CDR3 reads TGTGCCAGCAGTACCCGACACAACACTGAAGCTTTCTTT. This sequence encodes CASSTRHNTEAFF. This chain joins TRBV6-1 and TRBJ1-1; the D is unclear. CDR1 is MNHNS, CDR2 SASEGT, per germline. This CDR3 has 13 amino acids. Trimming removed 5 bases from V and 2 bases from J, with 9 bases in between.

Points on this clone: Different DNA sequences within this sample yield the same CDR3. The rearrangement joins TRBV9 to TRBJ1-1, with D perhaps matching TRBD1 (5 bases). Trimming left V 0 bases short and J 0 bases short, with 9 bases between. CDR1 and CDR2 from the germline V gene are SGDLS and YYNGEE. The CDR3 extends over 15 amino acids. CDR3 sequence reads: CASSVGTGLNTEAFF. The CDR3 DNA follows: TGTGCCAGCAGCGTAGGTACAGGTCTGAACACTGAAGCTTTCTTT.